The clone carrying this T cell receptor (beta chain) was recorded many times. Antigen unknown. Germline V gene sequence: CDR1 SGHRS, CDR2 YFSETQ. The CDR3 has 15 residues. V lost 4 bases and J lost 2; bases outside the gene matches: 5. Each CDR3 protein is one row after TCRdb ran MiXCR on the 5' RACE reads. The table shows hundreds of thousands of distinct CDR3 sequences, with roughly 6.2% occurring only once. The record originates from a study of identical twins. Findings and caveats of the study: The abundant beta clonotypes from cord blood had fewer insertions, and memory repertoires had none of this.

The TCR sequence derives from a young man in good health. The rearrangement links TRBV5-1 to TRBJ2-1; 8 bases align to TRBD2. Sequencing used naive T cells sorted from blood. Here the CDR3 reads CASSQSGSTYNEQFF. The CDR3 DNA follows: TGCGCCAGCAGCCAGAGCGGGAGTACCTACAATGAGCAGTTCTTC.